This T cell receptor beta chain was sequenced for a study of control samples from healthy donors and cancer patients. This clone appeared a few times. This CDR3 region has 16 residues. The germline gives CDR1 SGHRS, CDR2 YFSETQ. V was cut by 4 bases and J by 0 bases, with 16 bases left in between. Measured with immunoSEQ multiplex PCR; TCRdb has only the in-frame clones, and not every one. The table has over 100,000 clones, about nine tenths seen once. The sample was blood. The receptor's source is a woman between 50 and 59 years old in good health. This chain links TRBV5-1 with TRBJ1-1; D uncertain. Here the CDR3 reads CASSPVRWQLNTEAFF. Written as DNA, the CDR3 is TGCGCCAGCAGCCCCGTCCGGTGGCAATTGAACACTGAAGCTTTCTTT.